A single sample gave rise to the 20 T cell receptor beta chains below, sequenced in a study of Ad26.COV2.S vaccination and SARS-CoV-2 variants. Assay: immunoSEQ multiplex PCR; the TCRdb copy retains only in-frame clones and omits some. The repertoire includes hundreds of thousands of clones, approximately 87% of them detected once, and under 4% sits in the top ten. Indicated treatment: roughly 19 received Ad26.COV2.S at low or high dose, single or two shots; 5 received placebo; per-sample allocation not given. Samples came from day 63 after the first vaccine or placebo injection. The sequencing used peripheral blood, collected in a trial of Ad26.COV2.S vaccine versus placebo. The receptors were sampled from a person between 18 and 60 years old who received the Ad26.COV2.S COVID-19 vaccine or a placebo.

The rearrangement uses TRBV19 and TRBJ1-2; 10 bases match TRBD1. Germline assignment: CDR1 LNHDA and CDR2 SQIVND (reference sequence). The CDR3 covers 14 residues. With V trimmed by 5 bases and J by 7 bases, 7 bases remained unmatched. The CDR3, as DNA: TGTGCCAGTAGTCCGGGGACAGGGGAGACTGGCTACACCTTC. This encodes CASSPGTGETGYTF.

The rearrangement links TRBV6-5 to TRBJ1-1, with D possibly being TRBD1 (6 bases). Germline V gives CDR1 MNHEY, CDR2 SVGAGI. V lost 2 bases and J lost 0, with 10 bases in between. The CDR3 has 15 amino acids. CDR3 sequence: CASSYGAGVNTEAFF. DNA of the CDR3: TGTGCCAGCAGTTACGGGGCAGGGGTGAACACTGAAGCTTTCTTT.

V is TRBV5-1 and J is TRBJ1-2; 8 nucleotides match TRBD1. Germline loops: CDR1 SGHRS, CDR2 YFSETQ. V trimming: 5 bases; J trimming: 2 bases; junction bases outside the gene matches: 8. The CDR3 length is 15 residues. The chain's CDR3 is CASRSGTGINYGYTF. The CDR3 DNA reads TGCGCCAGCAGGTCCGGGACAGGAATCAACTATGGCTACACCTTC.

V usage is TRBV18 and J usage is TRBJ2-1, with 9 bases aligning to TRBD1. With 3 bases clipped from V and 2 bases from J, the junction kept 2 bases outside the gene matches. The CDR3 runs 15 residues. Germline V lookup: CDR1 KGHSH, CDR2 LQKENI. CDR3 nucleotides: TGTGCCAGCTCACCTGGACAGGGGACCTACAATGAGCAGTTCTTC. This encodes CASSPGQGTYNEQFF. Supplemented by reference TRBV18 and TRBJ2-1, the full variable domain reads NAGVMQNPRHLVRRRGQEARLRCSPMKGHSHVYWYRQLPEEGLKFMVYLQKENIIDESGMPKERFSAEFPKEGPSILRIQQVVRGDSAAYFCASSPGQGTYNEQFFGPGTRLTVL.

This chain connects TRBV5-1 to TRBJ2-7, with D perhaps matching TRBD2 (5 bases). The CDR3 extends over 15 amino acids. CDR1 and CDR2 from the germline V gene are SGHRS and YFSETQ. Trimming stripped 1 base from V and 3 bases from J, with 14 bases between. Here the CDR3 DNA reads TGCGCCAGCAGCTTGATGGGTTCTAGCAGCTACGAGCAGTACTTC. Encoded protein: CASSLMGSSSYEQYF.

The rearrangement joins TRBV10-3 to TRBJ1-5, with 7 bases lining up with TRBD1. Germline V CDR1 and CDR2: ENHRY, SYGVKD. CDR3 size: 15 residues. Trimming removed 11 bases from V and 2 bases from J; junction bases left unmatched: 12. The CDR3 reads CASRTGGDGNQPQHF. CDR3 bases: TGTGCCTCAAGGACAGGAGGGGATGGCAATCAGCCCCAGCATTTT.

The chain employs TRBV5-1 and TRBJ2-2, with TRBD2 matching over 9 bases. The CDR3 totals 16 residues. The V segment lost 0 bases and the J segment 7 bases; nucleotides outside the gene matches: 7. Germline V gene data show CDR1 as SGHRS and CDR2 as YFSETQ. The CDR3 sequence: CASSLAGSGSNGELFF. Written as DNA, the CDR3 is TGCGCCAGCAGCTTGGCCGGTAGCGGGAGTAACGGGGAGCTGTTTTTT.

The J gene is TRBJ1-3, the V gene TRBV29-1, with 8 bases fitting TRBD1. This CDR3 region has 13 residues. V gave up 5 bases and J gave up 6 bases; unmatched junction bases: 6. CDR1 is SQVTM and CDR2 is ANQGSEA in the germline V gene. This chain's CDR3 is CSVKTTGVNTIYF. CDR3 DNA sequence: TGCAGCGTTAAGACGACAGGGGTAAACACCATATATTTT.

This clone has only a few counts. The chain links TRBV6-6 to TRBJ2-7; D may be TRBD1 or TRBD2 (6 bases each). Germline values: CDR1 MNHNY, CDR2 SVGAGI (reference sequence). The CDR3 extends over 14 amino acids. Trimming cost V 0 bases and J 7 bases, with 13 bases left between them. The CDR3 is CASSYSLGGGEQYF. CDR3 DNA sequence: TGTGCCAGCAGTTACTCCCTGGGGGGCGGGGAGCAGTACTTC.

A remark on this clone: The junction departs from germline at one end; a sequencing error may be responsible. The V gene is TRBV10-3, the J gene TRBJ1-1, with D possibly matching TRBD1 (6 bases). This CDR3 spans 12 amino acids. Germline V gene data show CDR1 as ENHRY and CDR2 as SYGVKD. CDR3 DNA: TGTGCCATGAGTGGGGGCGGTACTGAAGCTTTCTTT. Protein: CAMSGGGTEAFF.

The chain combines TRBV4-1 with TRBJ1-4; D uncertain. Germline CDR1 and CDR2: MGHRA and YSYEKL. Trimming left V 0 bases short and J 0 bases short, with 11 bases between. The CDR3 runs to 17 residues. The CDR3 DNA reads TGCGCCAGCAGCCAAGATTCGGGGAGTCCAACTAATGAAAAACTGTTTTTT. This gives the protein CASSQDSGSPTNEKLFF.

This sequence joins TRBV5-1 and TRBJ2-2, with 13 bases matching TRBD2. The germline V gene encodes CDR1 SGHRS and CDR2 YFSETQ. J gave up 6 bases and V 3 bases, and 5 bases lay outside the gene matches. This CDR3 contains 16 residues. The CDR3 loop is CASSSGLAGRAGELFF. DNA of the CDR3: TGCGCCAGCAGCTCGGGACTAGCGGGAAGGGCCGGGGAGCTGTTTTTT.

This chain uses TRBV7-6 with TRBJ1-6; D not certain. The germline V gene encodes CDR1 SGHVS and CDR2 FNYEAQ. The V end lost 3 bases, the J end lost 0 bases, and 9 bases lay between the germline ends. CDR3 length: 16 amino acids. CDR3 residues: CASSFQADSYNSPLHF. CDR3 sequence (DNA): TGTGCCAGCAGCTTCCAGGCAGACTCCTATAATTCACCCCTCCACTTT. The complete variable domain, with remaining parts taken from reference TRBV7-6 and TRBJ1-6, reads GAGVSQSPRYKVTKRGQDVALRCDPISGHVSLYWYRQALGQGPEFLTYFNYEAQQDKSGLPNDRFSAERPEGSISTLTIQRTEQRDSAMYRCASSFQADSYNSPLHFGNGTRLTVT.

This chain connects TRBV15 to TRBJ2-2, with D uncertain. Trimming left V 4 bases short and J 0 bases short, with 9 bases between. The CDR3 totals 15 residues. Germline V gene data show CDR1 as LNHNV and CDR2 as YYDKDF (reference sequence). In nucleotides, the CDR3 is TGTGCCACCAGCAACCGACGGACGAACACCGGGGAGCTGTTTTTT. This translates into CATSNRRTNTGELFF.

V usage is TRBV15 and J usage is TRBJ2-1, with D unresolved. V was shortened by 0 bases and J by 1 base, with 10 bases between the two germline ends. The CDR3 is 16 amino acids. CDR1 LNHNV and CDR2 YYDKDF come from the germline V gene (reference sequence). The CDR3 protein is CATSRDQSVSYNEQFF. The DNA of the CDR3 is TGTGCCACCAGCAGAGATCAATCAGTGTCCTACAATGAGCAGTTCTTC.

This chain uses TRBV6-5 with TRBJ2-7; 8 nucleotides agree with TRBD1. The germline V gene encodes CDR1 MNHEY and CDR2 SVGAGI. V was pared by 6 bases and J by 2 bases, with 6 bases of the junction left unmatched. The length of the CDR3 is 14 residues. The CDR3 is CASRDRAITYEQYF. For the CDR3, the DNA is TGTGCCAGCAGGGACAGGGCCATAACCTACGAGCAGTACTTC.

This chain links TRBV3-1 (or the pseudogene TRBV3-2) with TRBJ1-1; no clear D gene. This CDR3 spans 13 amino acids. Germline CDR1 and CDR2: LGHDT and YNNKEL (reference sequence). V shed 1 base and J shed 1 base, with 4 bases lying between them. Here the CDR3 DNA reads TGTGCCAGCAGCCAAGTATGGAACACTGAAGCTTTCTTT. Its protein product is CASSQVWNTEAFF.

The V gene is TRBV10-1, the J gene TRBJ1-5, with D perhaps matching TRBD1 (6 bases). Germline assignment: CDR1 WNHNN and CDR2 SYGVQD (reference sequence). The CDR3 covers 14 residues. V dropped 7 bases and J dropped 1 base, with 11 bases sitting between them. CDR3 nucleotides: TGCGCCAGCAATGGACAGTTGAGCAATCAGCCCCAGCATTTT. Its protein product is CASNGQLSNQPQHF.

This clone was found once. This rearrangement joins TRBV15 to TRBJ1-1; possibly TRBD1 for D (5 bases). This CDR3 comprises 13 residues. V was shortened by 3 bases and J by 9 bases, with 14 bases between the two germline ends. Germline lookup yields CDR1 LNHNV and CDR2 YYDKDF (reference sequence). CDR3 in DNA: TGTGCCACCAGCAGGGGTTCCGGGGACCAAGCTTTCTTT. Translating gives CATSRGSGDQAFF.

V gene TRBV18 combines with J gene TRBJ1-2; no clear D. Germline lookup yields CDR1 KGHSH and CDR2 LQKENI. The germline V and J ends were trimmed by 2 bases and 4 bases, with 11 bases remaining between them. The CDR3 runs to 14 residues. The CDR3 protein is CASSPAGLTYGYTF. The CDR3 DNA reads TGTGCCAGCTCACCAGCAGGACTCACCTATGGCTACACCTTC.